The following is a T cell receptor beta chain sequence with its context. Its specificity is not known. The sample is PBMC spiked with counted cells of clone KT2. This specimen belongs to a study of quantifying T cell responses using KT2 cells. The wider study: RNA was reverse transcribed with TCR alpha and beta constant-region primers. Study-level results: KT2 sequences were detected down to about one KT2 cell per 100,000 PBMC. Input KT2 cell number predicted KT2 alpha and beta sequence counts linearly over several orders of magnitude.

A single-stranded UMI oligo with SP2 sequence was ligated to cDNA 3' ends. An equimolar mix of RC1.1 and RC1.2 primed the beta chain across TRBC1 and TRBC2. A single record per CDR3 protein comes from TCRdb applying MiXCR to the UMI-ligation and nested PCR reads. This sample yields about 50,000 distinct CDR3 sequences, of which 9.5% to 13% are seen a single time; around 9.3% belongs to the top ten. CDR1 SNHLY and CDR2 FYNNEI come from the germline V gene. The CDR3 spans 11 residues. Between the trimmed V and J ends, which lost 6 bases and 9 bases, there was a span of 11 bases. The sequencing input was PBMCs spiked with cells of the T cell clone KT2. The TCR originated in a human donor. The chain employs TRBV2 and TRBJ1-2, with D possibly being TRBD1 (6 bases). The CDR3 loop reads CASSEDSRYTF. The CDR3 DNA is TGTGCCAGCAGCGAGGACAGCCGCTACACCTTC. Complete variable domain (other parts from reference TRBV2 and TRBJ1-2): EPEVTQTPSHQVTQMGQEVILRCVPISNHLYFYWYRQILGQKVEFLVSFYNNEISEKSEIFDDQFSVERPDGSNFTLKIRSTKLEDSAMYFCASSEDSRYTFGSGTRLTVV.